Sequencing of this T cell receptor beta chain was carried out in a study of shared clonotypes between healthy human individuals (TCRdb year 2020). Concerning the study at large: Three men and two women, aged 18 to 49 years, made up the cohort. For each donor, CD4 naive and CD4 memory were each run on three plates, CD8 naive on two plates, and CD8 memory on one plate. Leukapheresis yielded between about 0.94 and 9 billion PBMCs per donor. Blood TCR repertoires of about 5 healthy adults were deeply sequenced to estimate repertoire size and the extent of clonotype sharing between individuals. To increase sequencing depth and limit assay-specific biases, TCR repertoire library preparation and sequencing were carried out by different laboratories using diverse techniques. What the research found in general, with its limitations: Pairwise subsampling indicated that sequencing depth was expected to affect the degree of clonotype sharing among donors. When several donors were compared, the shared fraction of clonotypes was around 4.6% for naive CD4, around 3.6% for naive CD8, more than 2% for memory CD4, and less than 0.45% for memory CD8. Even with the large sequencing depth, rarefaction of the sorted-subset datasets indicated that sequencing was incomplete. Compared with non-shared clonotypes, clonotypes shared by all four sorted-subset donors had higher generation probabilities. Naive subsets generally had larger estimated clonotype richness than memory subsets. The genetic and exposure-history diversity represented was limited by the small number of donors. Sampling was restricted to blood, and TCR repertoires in tissue are likely to differ from TCR repertoires in blood.

Reading the germline V gene gives CDR1 SNHLY and CDR2 FYNNEI. CDR3 length: 12 amino acids, cysteine to phenylalanine. Only the CDR3 DNA is retained, 36 bases long and in frame from the first base. A distance of 18 bases separates the germline ends of V and J, which lose 11 bases and 7 bases respectively. Of note for this clone: No cognate antigen has been identified for it. Nothing much larger sits one base from this clone, and base qualities are not available.

Using the deep immunoSEQ assay, multiplex PCR amplified TCR CDR3 regions from genomic DNA. For each cell subset, the extracted genomic DNA was distributed evenly across all wells of several immunoSEQ 96-well plates, and each plate served as one replicate. For sorted subsets, each replicate PCR was loaded with 200 to 250 ng genomic DNA, equivalent to approximately 27,000 T cell genomes. Purified libraries were quantified with a Qubit 3.0 fluorometer, sized on a Bioanalyzer 2100, and re-quantified with the KAPA Library Quantification kit. Every immunoSEQ 96-well plate was sequenced on a separate single-read 150-cycle Illumina NextSeq 550 flow cell. The published analysis was carried out like this. Because only junctional sequences without quality scores were contained in the immunoSEQ output, filtering matching that applied to full-length reads could not be performed. Sequences were annotated with PyIR, a Python wrapper for IgBLAST v1.9, and V/J genes and CDR3 were assigned using IMGT germline references. Reads with weak V/J assignments (E-value above 1e-6), missing CDR3, stop codons, out-of-frame junctions, or ambiguous translated residues were removed. V3J clonotypes were defined as sequences sharing an identical inferred V gene, J gene, and CDR3 amino acid sequence. The percentage overlap between two repertoires was calculated by dividing the number of shared unique clonotypes by the size of the smaller repertoire. Repertoire richness was assessed with RTK rarefaction, the Chao1 estimator, and Recon v2.1 estimates of unobserved clonotypes. OLGA was used to compute generation probabilities for all TCRbeta clonotypes that the gDNA method yielded from a handful of donors. TCRdb took this table from immuneACCESS and kept in-frame rearrangements with V and J called. Such tables lack part of the clones; where checked against another copy, unresolved V genes explain under half of the gap, and the rest is unexplained. That table furnishes V, J and clone size, whereas the DNA furnished D and trimming. Across this sample there are 2 million to 3 million clones, with 80% to 95% seen only once. The ten most abundant clones make up around 0.4% of the sample.

Donors were healthy HIV-negative adults with no recently reported acute infections or vaccinations. All donors were Caucasian adults living in Nashville, Tennessee, USA. Magnetic negative selection was used to enrich CD4+ T cells, after which naive cells were positively selected on CD45RA and the negative fraction became the memory subset. Blood was obtained by leukapheresis, after which PBMCs were separated by Ficoll-Histopaque density gradient centrifugation and cryopreserved in liquid nitrogen vapor phase. Analytical flow cytometry was used to check the purity and quantity of each magnetically sorted T cell population. Each sorted fraction had its genomic DNA isolated and then quantified by UV absorbance on a Nanodrop 2000c.

This sequence originates from a man between 18 and 29 years old in good health. Some clones in this sample may be carry-over from other donors' samples. The sequence links TRBV2 to TRBJ2-7; no confident D gene assignment can be made. Sample: naive CD4+ T cells from PBMCs. The sample's cell subset or site label is to be understood as: CD45RA+ positively selected. DNA sequence: TGTGCCTCCCATGAGCTTAGGCGGGAGCAGTACTTC. This is translated as CASHELRREQYF.